This TCR beta chain was observed in a study of regulatory T cells in long-lasting Graves disease. Study results and caveats: Persistent patients had more shared public clonotypes (about 2,700) than new patients (about 870).

Concerning this clonotype: No antigen is known for it.

The authors built TCR beta libraries using iRepertoire HTBI primers and Arm-PCR of CDR3 regions. TCRdb called the multiplex PCR reads again in MiXCR, with one record for every CDR3 protein. The table has hundreds of thousands of distinct CDR3 sequences, roughly 20% seen once. The time point is: persistent/refractory GD, antithyroid drugs over 5 years with positive TRAb. RNA extracted from PBMCs served as the sequencing template. V was cut by 6 bases and J by 7 bases, with 10 bases left in between. Germline V CDR1 and CDR2: MNHEY, SMNVEV (reference sequence). The CDR3 runs to 11 residues. The starting material was peripheral blood mononuclear cells (PBMCs), obtained when the disease was refractory, from a patient treated with antithyroid drugs. The chain combines TRBV27 with TRBJ2-7; tentative D call: TRBD1 (5 bases). This clonotype originated in a female donor with Graves disease. The CDR3 DNA sequence: TGTGCCAGCAGCTTCCAGGGAGAGCAGTACTTC. Translated, it gives CASSFQGEQYF.